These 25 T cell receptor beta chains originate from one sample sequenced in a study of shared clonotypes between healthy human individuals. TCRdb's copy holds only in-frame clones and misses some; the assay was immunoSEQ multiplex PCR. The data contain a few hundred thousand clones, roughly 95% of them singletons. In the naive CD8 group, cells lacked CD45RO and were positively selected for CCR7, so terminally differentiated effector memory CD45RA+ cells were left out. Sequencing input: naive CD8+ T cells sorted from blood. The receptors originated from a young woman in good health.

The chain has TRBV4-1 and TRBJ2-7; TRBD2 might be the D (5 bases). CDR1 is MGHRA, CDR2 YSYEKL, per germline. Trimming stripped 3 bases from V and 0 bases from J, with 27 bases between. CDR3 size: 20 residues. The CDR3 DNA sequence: TGCGCCAGCAGCCAGAAGACAAGGGCTGGTTTGAGCGGACGCTCCTACGAGCAGTACTTC. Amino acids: CASSQKTRAGLSGRSYEQYF.

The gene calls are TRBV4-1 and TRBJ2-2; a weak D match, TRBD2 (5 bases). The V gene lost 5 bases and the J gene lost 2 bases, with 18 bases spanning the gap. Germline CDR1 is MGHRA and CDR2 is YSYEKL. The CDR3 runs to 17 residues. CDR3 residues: CASSYGLKGRNTGELFF. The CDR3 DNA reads TGCGCCAGCAGCTATGGCCTTAAAGGGAGAAACACCGGGGAGCTGTTTTTT.

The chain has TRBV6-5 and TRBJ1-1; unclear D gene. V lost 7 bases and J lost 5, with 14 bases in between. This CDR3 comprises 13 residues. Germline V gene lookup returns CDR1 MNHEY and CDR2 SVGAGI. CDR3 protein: CASTTGGVTEAFF. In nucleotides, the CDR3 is TGTGCCAGCACCACCGGCGGGGTTACTGAAGCTTTCTTT.

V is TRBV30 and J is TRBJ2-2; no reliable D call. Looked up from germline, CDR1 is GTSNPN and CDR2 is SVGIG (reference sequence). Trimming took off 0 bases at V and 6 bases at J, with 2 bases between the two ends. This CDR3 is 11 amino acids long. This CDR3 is CAWSVPGELFF. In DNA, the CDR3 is TGTGCCTGGAGTGTACCCGGGGAGCTGTTTTTT.

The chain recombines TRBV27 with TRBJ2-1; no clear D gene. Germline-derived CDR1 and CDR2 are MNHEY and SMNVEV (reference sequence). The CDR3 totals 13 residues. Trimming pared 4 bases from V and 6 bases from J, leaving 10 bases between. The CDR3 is CASSWGLSNEQFF. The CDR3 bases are TGTGCCAGCAGTTGGGGATTGAGCAATGAGCAGTTCTTC.

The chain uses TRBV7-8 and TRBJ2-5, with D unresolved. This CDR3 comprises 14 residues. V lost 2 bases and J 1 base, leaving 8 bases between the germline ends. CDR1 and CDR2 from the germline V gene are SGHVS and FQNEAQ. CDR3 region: CASSLWGPQETQYF. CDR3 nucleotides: TGTGCCAGCAGCTTATGGGGTCCCCAAGAGACCCAGTACTTC. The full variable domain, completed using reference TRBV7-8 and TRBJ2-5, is GAGVSQSPRYKVAKRGQDVALRCDPISGHVSLFWYQQALGQGPEFLTYFQNEAQLDKSGLPSDRFFAERPEGSVSTLKIQRTQQEDSAVYLCASSLWGPQETQYFGPGTRLLVL.

The CDR3 DNA follows: TGTGCCAGCAGCCACGGGCAGGGGTGGTATGGCTACACCTTC. This encodes CASSHGQGWYGYTF. The rearrangement uses TRBV28 and TRBJ1-2; a weak D match, TRBD1 (6 bases). The CDR3 runs to 14 residues. The germline gives CDR1 MDHEN, CDR2 SYDVKM. Trimming pared 6 bases from V and 5 bases from J, leaving 16 bases between.

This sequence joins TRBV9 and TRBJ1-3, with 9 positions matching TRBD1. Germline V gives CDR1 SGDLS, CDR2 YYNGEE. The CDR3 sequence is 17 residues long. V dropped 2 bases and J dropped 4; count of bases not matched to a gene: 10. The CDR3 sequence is CASSVGTGTSLGNTIYF. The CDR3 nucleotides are TGTGCCAGCAGCGTCGGGACAGGGACATCTTTGGGAAACACCATATATTTT.

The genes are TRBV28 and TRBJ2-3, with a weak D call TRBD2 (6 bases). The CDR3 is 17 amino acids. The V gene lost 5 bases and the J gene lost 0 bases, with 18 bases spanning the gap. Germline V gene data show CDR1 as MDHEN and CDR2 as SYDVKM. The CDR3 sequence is CASSPFGGRTSTDTQYF. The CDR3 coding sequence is TGTGCCAGCAGTCCGTTTGGGGGGAGGACTAGCACAGATACGCAGTATTTT. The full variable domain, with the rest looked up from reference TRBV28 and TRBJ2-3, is DVKVTQSSRYLVKRTGEKVFLECVQDMDHENMFWYRQDPGLGLRLIYFSYDVKMKEKGDIPEGYSVSREKKERFSLILESASTNQTSMYLCASSPFGGRTSTDTQYFGPGTRLTVL.

The CDR3 DNA sequence: TGTGCCAGTAGTAAGGACACCAGCCGGGTAGAGCAGTACTTC. Protein product: CASSKDTSRVEQYF. This rearrangement joins TRBV19 to TRBJ2-7, with D possibly being TRBD1 (5 bases). Germline lookup yields CDR1 LNHDA and CDR2 SQIVND (reference sequence). V was shortened by 4 bases and J by 7 bases, with 17 bases between the two germline ends. CDR3 length: 14 amino acids.

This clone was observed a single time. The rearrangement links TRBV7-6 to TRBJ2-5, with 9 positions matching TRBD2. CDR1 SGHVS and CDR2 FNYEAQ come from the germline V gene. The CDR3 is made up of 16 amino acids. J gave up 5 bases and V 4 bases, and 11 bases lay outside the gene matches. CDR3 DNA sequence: TGTGCCAGCAGCTCATTAGCGGGAGAGGTTGGGGAGACCCAGTACTTC. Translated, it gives CASSSLAGEVGETQYF.

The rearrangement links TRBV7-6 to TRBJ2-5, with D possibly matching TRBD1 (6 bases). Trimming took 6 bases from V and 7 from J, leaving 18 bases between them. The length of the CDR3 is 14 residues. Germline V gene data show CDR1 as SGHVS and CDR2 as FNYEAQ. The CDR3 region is CASRVTQGQGTQYF. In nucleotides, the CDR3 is TGTGCCAGCAGGGTGACTCAGGGGCAGGGGACCCAGTACTTC.

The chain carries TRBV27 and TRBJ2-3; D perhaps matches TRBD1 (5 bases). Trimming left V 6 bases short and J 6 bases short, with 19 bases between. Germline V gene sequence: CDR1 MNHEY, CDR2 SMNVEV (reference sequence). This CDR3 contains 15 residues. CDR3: CASSSTEAGSDTQYF. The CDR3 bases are TGTGCCAGCAGCTCCACCGAAGCAGGGTCCGATACGCAGTATTTT.

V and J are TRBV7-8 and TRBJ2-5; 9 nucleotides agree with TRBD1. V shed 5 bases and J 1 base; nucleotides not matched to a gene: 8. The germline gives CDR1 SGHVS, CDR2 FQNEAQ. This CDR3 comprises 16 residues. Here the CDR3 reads CASSPGQGKFQETQYF. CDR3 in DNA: TGTGCCAGCAGCCCGGGACAGGGAAAATTCCAAGAGACCCAGTACTTC.

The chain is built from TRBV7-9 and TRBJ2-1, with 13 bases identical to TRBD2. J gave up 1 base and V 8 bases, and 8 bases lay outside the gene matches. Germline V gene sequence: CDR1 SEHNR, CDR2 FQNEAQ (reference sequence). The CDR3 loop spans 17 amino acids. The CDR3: CASRGLAGAWSYNEQFF. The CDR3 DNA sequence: TGTGCCAGCCGCGGACTAGCGGGAGCTTGGTCCTACAATGAGCAGTTCTTC.

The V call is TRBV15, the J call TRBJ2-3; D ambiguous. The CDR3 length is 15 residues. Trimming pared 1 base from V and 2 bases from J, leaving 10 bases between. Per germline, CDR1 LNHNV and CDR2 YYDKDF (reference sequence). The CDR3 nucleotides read TGTGCCACCAGCAGAGCAGCAGTGTCCACAGATACGCAGTATTTT. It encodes CATSRAAVSTDTQYF.

The CDR3 protein is CASTSGRGADGYTF. CDR3 sequence (DNA): TGTGCCAGCACAAGTGGGCGGGGGGCGGATGGCTACACCTTC. The V gene is TRBV19, the J gene TRBJ1-2; D might be TRBD1 (6 bases). There are 14 residues in the CDR3. V lost 9 bases and J lost 6, with 20 bases in between. Germline CDR1 is LNHDA and CDR2 is SQIVND (reference sequence).

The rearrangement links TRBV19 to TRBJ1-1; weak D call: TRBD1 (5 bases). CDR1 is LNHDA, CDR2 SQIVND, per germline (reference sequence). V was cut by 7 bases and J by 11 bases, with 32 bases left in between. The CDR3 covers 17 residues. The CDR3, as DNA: TGTGCCAGTATGACCCCCAAAGTGAGGGGTGTCGCGTTGGGGGCTTTCTTT. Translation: CASMTPKVRGVALGAFF.

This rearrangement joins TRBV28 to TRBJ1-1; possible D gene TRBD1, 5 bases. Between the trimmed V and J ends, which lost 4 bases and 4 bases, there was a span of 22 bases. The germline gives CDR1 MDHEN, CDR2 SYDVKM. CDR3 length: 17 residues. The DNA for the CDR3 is TGTGCCAGCAGTTGGGGCCCCGAGAGGCCGATGACCACTGAAGCTTTCTTT. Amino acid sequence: CASSWGPERPMTTEAFF. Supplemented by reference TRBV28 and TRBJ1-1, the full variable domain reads DVKVTQSSRYLVKRTGEKVFLECVQDMDHENMFWYRQDPGLGLRLIYFSYDVKMKEKGDIPEGYSVSREKKERFSLILESASTNQTSMYLCASSWGPERPMTTEAFFGQGTRLTVV.

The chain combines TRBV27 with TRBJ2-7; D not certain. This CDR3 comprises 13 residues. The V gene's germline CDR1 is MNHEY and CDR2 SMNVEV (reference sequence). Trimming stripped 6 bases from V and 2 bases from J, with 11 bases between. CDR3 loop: CASSSNPPYEQYF. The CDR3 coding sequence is TGTGCCAGCAGCTCAAACCCACCCTACGAGCAGTACTTC.

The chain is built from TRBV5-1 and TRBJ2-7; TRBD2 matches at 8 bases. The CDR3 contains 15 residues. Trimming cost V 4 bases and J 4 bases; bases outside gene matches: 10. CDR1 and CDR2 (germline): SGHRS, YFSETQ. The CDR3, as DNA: TGCGCCAGCAGCCCCGTGAAGCGGGAGAAGTACGAGCAGTACTTC. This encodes CASSPVKREKYEQYF.

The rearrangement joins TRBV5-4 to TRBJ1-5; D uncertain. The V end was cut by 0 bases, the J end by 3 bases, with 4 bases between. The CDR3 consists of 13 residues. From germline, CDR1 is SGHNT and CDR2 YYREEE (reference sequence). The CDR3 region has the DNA TGTGCCAGCAGCTTGGGATACAATCAGCCCCAGCATTTT. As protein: CASSLGYNQPQHF.

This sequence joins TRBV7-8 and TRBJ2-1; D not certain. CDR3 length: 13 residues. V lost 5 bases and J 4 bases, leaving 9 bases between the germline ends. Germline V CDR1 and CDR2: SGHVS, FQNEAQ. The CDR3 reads CASSLGRYNEQFF. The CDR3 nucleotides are TGTGCCAGCAGCCTCGGACGTTACAATGAGCAGTTCTTC.

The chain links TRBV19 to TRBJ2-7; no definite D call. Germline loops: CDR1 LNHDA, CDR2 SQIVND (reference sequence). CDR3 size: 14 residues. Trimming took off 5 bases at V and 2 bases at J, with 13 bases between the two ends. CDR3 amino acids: CASSGEGRTYEQYF. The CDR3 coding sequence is TGTGCCAGTAGTGGAGAAGGGCGCACCTACGAGCAGTACTTC.

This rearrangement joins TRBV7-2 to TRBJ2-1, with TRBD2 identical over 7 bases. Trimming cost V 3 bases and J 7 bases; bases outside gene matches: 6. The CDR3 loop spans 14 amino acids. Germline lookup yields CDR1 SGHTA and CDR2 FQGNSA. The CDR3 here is CASSFRPGGNEQFF. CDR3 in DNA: TGTGCCAGCAGCTTCCGCCCGGGGGGAAATGAGCAGTTCTTC.